The T cell receptor beta chain under discussion was sequenced for a study of CD8+ T cells in alopecia areata. The overall study: Tofacitinib therapy lasting 6 to 18 months was followed by 6 months off drug.

Notes on the study in general: Clonality in lesional scalp, especially alopecia totalis/universalis, exceeded that of normal scalp.

The study team obtained lesional scalp punch biopsies and peripheral blood from alopecia areata patients. Germline CDR1 reads SGHTA; CDR2 reads FQGNSA. V lost 3 bases to trimming and J lost 3 bases, with 12 bases between them. This CDR3 spans 14 amino acids. cDNA prepared by RNA extraction and subsequent reverse transcription served as the template for sequencing. Measured with immunoSEQ multiplex PCR; TCRdb has only the in-frame clones, and not every one. The sample lists roughly 200,000 clones; roughly 59% were seen once. Concerning this clone: Antigen: not known.

The TCR was taken from a human donor with alopecia areata. The chain has TRBV7-2 and TRBJ2-7; no definite D call. The sequencing used CD4+ T cells sorted from blood, collected at week 0. Written as DNA, the CDR3 is TGTGCCAGCAGCTTGGGGATGGTGGGCTACGAGCAGTACTTC. It is translated as CASSLGMVGYEQYF.